The rows below give T cell receptor beta chains drawn from one sample of a study of T cell repertoires in cytomegalovirus infection. TCRdb re-called the reads through MiXCR, storing one row per CDR3 protein. Counted here are 600,000 to 800,000 distinct CDR3 sequences, roughly 26% occurring once; the ten biggest clones make up less than 10%. The sequencing input was CD8+ T cells from PBMCs. Source of these receptors: a human donor in good health (CMV status not recorded). Some clones in this sample may be carry-over from other donors' samples. Each CDR3 is given with its conserved first and last residue. The D gene is left open where the match is weak. Some rows mark clone size as missing; the rest say once, few, many or name a class of expanded clone.

j_gene	v_gene	d_gene	abundance	CDR3aa	CDR3nt
TRBJ1-2	TRBV28	TRBD1	many	CASSLTGGKYYGYTF	TGTGCCAGCAGTTTAACAGGGGGTAAATACTATGGCTACACCTTC
TRBJ2-2	TRBV11-2	-	-	CASRIRPGSKPGELFF	TGTGCCAGCAGGATCAGACCTGGCAGTAAGCCCGGGGAGCTGTTTTTT
TRBJ2-2	TRBV7-6	-	many	CASSLGPRGTGTGELFF	TGTGCCAGCAGCTTAGGTCCTCGGGGAACGGGCACCGGGGAGCTGTTTTTT
TRBJ2-3	TRBV28	-	few	CASSVDRRTDTQYF	TGTGCCAGCAGTGTCGACAGGCGCACAGATACGCAGTATTTT
TRBJ1-1	TRBV20-1	TRBD1	-	CSANTGTGFWATEAFF	TGCAGTGCTAACACCGGGACAGGGTTTTGGGCCACTGAAGCTTTCTTT
TRBJ2-7	TRBV7-9	-	many	CASSLGGGRVGEQYF	TGTGCCAGCAGCTTAGGGGGGGGCAGGGTCGGCGAGCAGTACTTC
TRBJ1-1	TRBV7-9	-	few	CASSPPGPYTEAFF	TGTGCCAGCAGCCCTCCGGGACCATACACTGAAGCTTTCTTT
TRBJ1-5	TRBV6-2/TRBV6-3	TRBD1	once	CASSFSTSGTGASNQPQHF	TGTGCCAGCAGTTTCTCAACCTCCGGGACAGGGGCTTCCAATCAGCCCCAGCATTTT
TRBJ2-3	TRBV4-3	-	-	CANSQGSFDTQYF	TGCGCCAACAGCCAAGGTAGCTTCGATACGCAGTATTTT
TRBJ1-1	TRBV6-1	TRBD1	few	CASSIPGGRTEAFF	TGTGCCAGCAGTATCCCAGGGGGCCGGACTGAAGCTTTCTTT
TRBJ2-2	TRBV28	TRBD1	many	CASPGGTGELFF	TGTGCCAGCCCAGGGGGCACCGGGGAGCTGTTTTTT
TRBJ2-2	TRBV29-1	-	few	CSVAGNHRAGSGELFF	TGCAGCGTAGCGGGGAATCACAGGGCGGGGTCCGGGGAGCTGTTTTTT
TRBJ2-7	TRBV20-1	TRBD1	few	CSGLGTELPYEQYF	TGCAGTGGTCTCGGGACAGAATTACCCTACGAGCAGTACTTC
TRBJ2-2	TRBV7-9	TRBD1	-	CASSRNQGVYTGELFF	TGTGCCAGCAGCCGTAACCAGGGGGTTTACACCGGGGAGCTGTTTTTT
TRBJ1-1	TRBV7-8	-	many	CASSLATGRWDTEAFF	TGTGCCAGCAGCTTAGCGACGGGTCGGTGGGACACTGAAGCTTTCTTT
TRBJ1-2	TRBV7-2	-	many	CASTATGSGYGYTF	TGTGCCAGCACCGCCACAGGTTCGGGCTATGGCTACACCTTC
TRBJ1-1	TRBV2	-	few	CASSPTAGGNTEAFF	TGTGCCAGCAGCCCCACCGCGGGGGGGAACACTGAAGCTTTCTTT
TRBJ2-3	TRBV14	-	-	CASNPRITSTDTQYF	TGTGCCAGCAACCCCAGGATAACTAGCACAGATACGCAGTATTTT
TRBJ1-1	TRBV2	-	-	CASRPDRSTAFEAFF	TGTGCCAGCAGACCCGACAGGTCGACCGCTTTTGAAGCTTTCTTT
TRBJ2-3	TRBV12-3/TRBV12-4	-	-	CASRTFEGGAKDTQYF	TGTGCCAGCAGGACTTTCGAGGGCGGGGCCAAAGATACGCAGTATTTT
TRBJ2-1	TRBV20-1	TRBD2	-	CSARLAVLPKYEQFF	TGCAGTGCCAGACTAGCCGTCCTCCCTAAGTATGAGCAGTTCTTC
TRBJ1-6	TRBV2	-	few	CASSGQGGSPLHF	TGTGCCAGCAGTGGTCAGGGAGGGTCACCCCTCCACTTT
TRBJ1-1	TRBV2	-	-	CASKGWTEAFF	TGTGCCAGCAAAGGTTGGACTGAAGCTTTCTTT
TRBJ1-1	TRBV7-2	TRBD1	many	CASSLRSTGRGPNTEAFF	TGTGCCAGCAGCTTAAGGTCCACGGGCAGGGGGCCGAACACTGAAGCTTTCTTT
TRBJ1-2	TRBV27	-	-	CASSSTSGSVLDGYTF	TGTGCCAGCAGTTCAACGTCAGGTTCGGTGTTGGATGGCTACACCTTC
TRBJ1-5	TRBV9	-	-	CASSVGDTNQPQHF	TGTGCCAGCAGCGTGGGGGACACAAATCAGCCCCAGCATTTT
TRBJ1-5	TRBV19	TRBD1	many	CASQWTGGDLLPQHF	TGTGCCAGTCAATGGACAGGGGGCGATTTACTGCCCCAGCATTTT
TRBJ1-2	TRBV7-4	-	many	CASSLGWYGYTF	TGTGCCAGCAGCCTTGGATGGTATGGCTACACCTTC
TRBJ2-7	TRBV24-1	-	few	CATSDLRNEQYF	TGTGCCACCAGTGATTTGCGGAACGAGCAGTACTTC
TRBJ1-6	TRBV6-2/TRBV6-3	-	-	CASSRFLGDPNSPLHF	TGTGCCAGCAGCCGTTTCCTGGGAGATCCAAATTCACCCCTCCACTTT
TRBJ2-4	TRBV11-2	-	-	CASSFPGRDKNIQYF	TGTGCCAGCAGCTTTCCTGGACGGGACAAAAACATTCAGTACTTC
TRBJ2-2	TRBV7-9	-	many	CASSPVEGTGELFF	TGTGCCAGCAGCCCCGTAGAAGGCACCGGGGAGCTGTTTTTT
TRBJ2-7	TRBV2	TRBD1	few	CATGGSYEQYF	TGTGCCACAGGGGGCTCCTACGAGCAGTACTTC
TRBJ1-2	TRBV20-1	TRBD1	-	CSAGDSSYGYTF	TGCAGTGCCGGGGACAGTTCCTATGGCTACACCTTC
TRBJ2-2	TRBV20-1	-	-	CSAVNRKGGPRNTGELFF	TGCAGTGCCGTGAACCGCAAAGGGGGGCCTCGGAACACCGGGGAGCTGTTTTTT
TRBJ2-2	TRBV7-6	-	many	CASSRVTGELFF	TGTGCCAGTAGCCGGGTTACCGGGGAGCTGTTTTTT
TRBJ2-1	TRBV9	-	-	CASNEAGGGYNEQFF	TGTGCCAGCAACGAAGCAGGGGGGGGCTACAATGAGCAGTTCTTC
TRBJ1-1	TRBV7-9	-	few	CASSFNRRDTEAFF	TGTGCCAGCAGCTTCAACAGGCGCGACACTGAAGCTTTCTTT
TRBJ1-4	TRBV12-3/TRBV12-4	TRBD1	-	CASSFARGPATNEKLFF	TGTGCCAGCAGTTTCGCCAGGGGGCCGGCAACTAATGAAAAACTGTTTTTT
TRBJ2-5	TRBV10-3	TRBD1	-	CAISETGVIQETQYF	TGTGCCATCAGTGAGACAGGGGTGATCCAAGAGACCCAGTACTTC
TRBJ2-5	TRBV28	-	-	CASSATPGVETQYF	TGTGCCAGCAGTGCTACTCCGGGGGTTGAGACCCAGTACTTC
TRBJ2-1	TRBV7-4	TRBD2	-	CASRSGTSGIKQFF	TGTGCCAGCAGATCTGGGACTAGCGGAATTAAGCAGTTCTTC
TRBJ1-1	TRBV6-6	-	-	CASSPRGAIYTEAFF	TGTGCCAGCAGCCCTCGGGGTGCGATATACACTGAAGCTTTCTTT
TRBJ2-2	TRBV4-1	-	-	CASSQDASTGELFF	TGCGCCAGCAGCCAAGATGCGAGTACCGGGGAGCTGTTTTTT
TRBJ1-4	TRBV7-9	-	-	CASSSDKLATNEKLFF	TGTGCCAGCAGCTCAGACAAACTTGCAACTAATGAAAAACTGTTTTTT
TRBJ2-3	TRBV4-3	-	-	CASSQRGLEDTQYF	TGCGCCAGCAGCCAGCGAGGGTTAGAAGATACGCAGTATTTT
TRBJ2-1	TRBV11-3	-	-	CASSGRPDNEQFF	TGTGCCAGCAGCGGACGACCGGACAATGAGCAGTTCTTC
TRBJ2-7	TRBV15	TRBD1	few	CATSLDRGEYEQYF	TGTGCCACCAGCTTGGACAGGGGAGAATACGAGCAGTACTTC
TRBJ2-5	TRBV10-3	-	-	CAIRPSGSMETQYF	TGTGCCATCAGACCTAGTGGCTCAATGGAGACCCAGTACTTC
TRBJ1-1	TRBV5-1	-	-	CAGSLERVVYTEAFF	TGCGCCGGCAGCTTGGAGAGGGTCGTATACACTGAAGCTTTCTTT
TRBJ2-3	TRBV5-1	TRBD2	few	CASSSRTSGTSTDTQYF	TGCGCCAGCAGCTCGCGGACTAGCGGGACCAGCACAGATACGCAGTATTTT
TRBJ2-3	TRBV7-2	TRBD2	many	CASSLVSGASDTQYF	TGTGCCAGCAGCTTAGTTAGCGGGGCGTCAGATACGCAGTATTTT
TRBJ2-1	TRBV29-1	-	-	CSVESWGRSSYNEQFF	TGCAGCGTTGAAAGTTGGGGACGAAGCTCCTACAATGAGCAGTTCTTC
TRBJ2-2	TRBV7-9	TRBD2	-	CVSSTPGRGGGELFF	TGTGTCAGCAGCACACCCGGACGGGGGGGCGGGGAGCTGTTTTTT
TRBJ2-1	TRBV27	TRBD1	-	CASRRQGGNEQFF	TGTGCCAGCAGACGACAGGGCGGCAATGAGCAGTTCTTC
TRBJ2-1	TRBV2	-	-	CASRVTKYNEQFF	TGTGCCAGCAGGGTCACTAAGTACAATGAGCAGTTCTTC